This TCR beta chain is from a study of shared clonotypes between healthy human individuals. V lost 0 bases, J lost 8 bases, and 14 bases lay in between. This CDR3 contains 14 residues. Germline loops: CDR1 SGHNT, CDR2 YYREEE (reference sequence). Some clones are missing from TCRdb's copy, which holds only in-frame ones; the method was immunoSEQ multiplex PCR. The table has about 2.2 million clones, about 93% seen once. Naive CD8 populations comprised CD45RO-negative cells positively selected for CCR7, excluding terminally differentiated effector memory CD45RA+ cells. This receptor was obtained from a man between 18 and 29 years old in good health. Some clones in this sample may be carry-over from other donors' samples. J is TRBJ1-2 and V is TRBV5-4; D uncertain. Sequences were obtained from naive CD8+ T cells from PBMCs. The CDR3 reads CASSLGRFRNGYTF. In DNA form, the CDR3 reads TGTGCCAGCAGCTTGGGAAGGTTCCGAAACGGCTACACCTTC.